The 25 T cell receptor beta chains below were found in one sample sequenced in a study of breast tumors, draining lymph nodes, adjacent tissues. Axillary draining lymph nodes of breast cancer patients supplied the node samples. TCRdb reprocessed the multiplex PCR reads with MiXCR, giving one entry per CDR3 protein. This table holds about 140,000 distinct CDR3 sequences, 30% to 35% found once. The sample comprised axillary lymph node tissue. These TCRs come from a female donor with breast cancer. Some clones in this sample may be carry-over from other donors' samples.

In its sample, this clonotype was seen once. Possible read error: a much larger clone is one base away. The rearrangement joins TRBV6-1 to TRBJ2-5; tentative D call: TRBD2 (7 bases). Between the trimmed V and J ends, which lost 5 bases and 5 bases, there was a span of 18 bases. Per the germline V gene, CDR1 is MNHNS and CDR2 is SASEGT. The CDR3 length is 15 residues. DNA of the CDR3: TGTGCCAGCAGTCACGCGGGGGCCACCGGGGAGACCCAGTACTTC. As protein: CASSHAGATGETQYF.

This clonotype occurred many times. The chain links TRBV7-2 to TRBJ2-2; a weak D match, TRBD2 (5 bases). This CDR3 is 15 amino acids long. Germline CDR1 SGHTA, CDR2 FQGNSA. Trimming stripped 5 bases from V and 7 bases from J, with 17 bases between. The CDR3 region has the DNA TGTGCCAGCAGCCACGATTCGGCTGGGAGCGGGGAGCTGTTTTTT. Residues: CASSHDSAGSGELFF.

The table lists this clonotype with a few counts. The chain is built from TRBV7-9 and TRBJ2-5, with D perhaps matching TRBD2 (7 bases). The CDR3 contains 11 residues. CDR1 and CDR2 (germline): SEHNR, FQNEAQ (reference sequence). Trimming took off 5 bases at V and 7 bases at J, with 8 bases between the two ends. The CDR3 region is CASSRGATQYF. CDR3 coding DNA: TGTGCCAGCAGCCGGGGGGCGACCCAGTACTTC.

The V and J genes are TRBV11-2 and TRBJ2-7; D unclear. The germline V gene encodes CDR1 SGHAT and CDR2 FQNNGV. The CDR3 totals 13 residues. The V end lost 8 bases, the J end lost 9 bases, and 20 bases lay between the germline ends. This CDR3 is CASVLLETSGQYF. CDR3 DNA sequence: TGTGCCAGCGTATTGCTCGAGACGTCCGGGCAGTACTTC.

About this clonotype itself: A much larger clone is a single base away; this may be a read error. The CDR3 does not close with the conserved phenylalanine or tryptophan, likely indicating a read error. The chain has TRBV6-2 or TRBV6-3 and TRBJ1-2; D perhaps matches TRBD1 (5 bases). This CDR3 has 14 residues. Per germline, CDR1 MNHEY and CDR2 SVGEGT. Trimming removed 6 bases at V and 8 bases at J, with 19 bases between. As DNA, the CDR3 is TGTGCCAGCAGAGTCCCAGGGTCTCGGTGGGGCTACACCTCC. It encodes CASRVPGSRWGYTS.

Remarks on this clonotype: This may be a read error: a much more frequent sequence differs by one nucleotide. This sequence joins TRBV11-3 and TRBJ2-3; TRBD2 aligns across 11 bases. After removal of 0 bases from V and 6 bases from J, the junction contained 5 bases not matched to a gene. CDR1 and CDR2 from the germline V gene are SGHNT and YENEEA. This CDR3 comprises 16 residues. The CDR3, as DNA: TGTGCCAGCAGCTTAGATTGGTCTAGCGGGGGGGATACGCAGTATTTT. Its translation: CASSLDWSSGGDTQYF. Looking up the rest from reference TRBV11-3 and TRBJ2-3 gives the full variable domain: EAGVVQSPRYKIIEKKQPVAFWCNPISGHNTLYWYLQNLGQGPELLIRYENEEAVDDSQLPKDRFSAERLKGVDSTLKIQPAELGDSAVYLCASSLDWSSGGDTQYFGPGTRLTVL.

This clonotype has at least ten counts. The chain recombines TRBV7-9 with TRBJ2-5; D is unresolved. V lost 5 bases to trimming and J lost 5 bases, with 18 bases between them. The length of the CDR3 is 15 residues. Per germline, CDR1 SEHNR and CDR2 FQNEAQ (reference sequence). The CDR3 DNA is TGTGCCAGCAGCGCATCCGGGCTCACGCTGGAGACCCAGTACTTC. Its translation is CASSASGLTLETQYF.

In its sample, this clonotype was seen many times. CDR3 in amino acids: CASSVGGTGDYEQYF. The CDR3 bases are TGCGCCAGCAGCGTAGGCGGGACAGGGGATTACGAGCAGTACTTC. The chain links TRBV5-1 to TRBJ2-7, with 10 bases aligning to TRBD1. In germline, CDR1 is SGHRS, CDR2 YFSETQ. V was clipped by 4 bases and J by 4 bases; unmatched bases: 8. The CDR3 spans 15 residues.

This sequence joins TRBV6-4 and TRBJ1-5; a possible D gene is TRBD1 (5 bases). The V end lost 5 bases, the J end lost 5 bases, and 16 bases lay between the germline ends. In germline, CDR1 is MRHNA, CDR2 SNTAGT. The CDR3 is 15 residues long. CDR3 sequence reads: CASSQLAGGDQPQHF. The CDR3 DNA sequence: TGTGCCAGCAGTCAACTAGCGGGGGGAGATCAGCCCCAGCATTTT.

In its sample, this clonotype was seen many times. V usage is TRBV10-3 and J usage is TRBJ2-7, with D uncertain. V was cut by 3 bases and J by 6 bases, with 9 bases left in between. The germline V gene has CDR1 ENHRY and CDR2 SYGVKD. The CDR3 covers 12 residues. This chain's CDR3 is CAISEVKGEQYF. CDR3 sequence (DNA): TGTGCCATCAGTGAAGTAAAGGGCGAGCAGTACTTC.

Comments on this clonotype: Mismatch with germline at one junction end may stem from a read error. V usage is TRBV24-1 and J usage is TRBJ2-7; unclear D gene. CDR1 KGHDR and CDR2 SFDVKD come from the germline V gene. The CDR3 covers 13 residues. CDR3 bases: TGCGCCACCAGTGAGTCCCCGGGCTGCGAGCAGTACTTC. It specifies CATSESPGCEQYF.

With respect to this clonotype: The DNA is left out, because the CDR3 cannot be placed on it with certainty; the CDR3 is given as TCRdb lists it. The V and J genes are TRBV5-5 and TRBJ2-1. The CDR3 has 18 amino acids, counting both end residues. Germline CDR1 is SGHKS and CDR2 is YYEKEE (reference sequence). The CDR3 sequence is CASSFYICSASSYNEQFF.

This clonotype was picked up many times. This chain joins TRBV11-2 and TRBJ2-5; TRBD1 matches at 9 bases. The junction had 10 bases not matched to a gene; V was cut back by 3 bases and J by 5 bases. This CDR3 spans 16 amino acids. Germline V gene lookup returns CDR1 SGHAT and CDR2 FQNNGV. In DNA form, the CDR3 reads TGTGCCAGCAGCTTCCTAGGCCCGGGACAGGGCGAGACCCAGTACTTC. Its protein is CASSFLGPGQGETQYF.

This clonotype was observed at least ten times. This chain joins TRBV30 and TRBJ2-3; D uncertain. The germline V and J ends were trimmed by 4 bases and 0 bases, with 14 bases remaining between them. From germline, CDR1 is GTSNPN and CDR2 SVGIG (reference sequence). The CDR3 is 15 residues long. DNA for the CDR3: TGTGCCTGGACAGCAAAGGATTCTAGCACAGATACGCAGTATTTT. Its protein is CAWTAKDSSTDTQYF.

This clonotype was counted ten times or more. The rearrangement uses TRBV10-2 and TRBJ2-7, with D perhaps given as TRBD1 or TRBD2 (6 bases each). This CDR3 has 13 amino acids. V dropped 2 bases and J dropped 3 bases, with 8 bases sitting between them. Germline V gene lookup returns CDR1 WSHSY and CDR2 SAAADI. CDR3: CASSEGGHYEQYV. The CDR3 DNA follows: TGCGCCAGCAGTGAGGGGGGGCACTACGAGCAGTACGTC.

This clonotype has ten or more counts. The chain joins TRBV30 to TRBJ2-5, with 10 bases aligning to TRBD2. The V gene's germline CDR1 is GTSNPN and CDR2 SVGIG (reference sequence). The CDR3 totals 17 residues. J was trimmed by 1 base and V by 0 bases; bases with no gene match: 8. CDR3 sequence (DNA): TGTGCCTGGAGTGTTGGTCTTAGCGGGGGGTTCCAAGAGACCCAGTACTTC. It yields the protein CAWSVGLSGGFQETQYF.

Worth noting for this clonotype: A much bigger clone sits one base away, suggesting this may be a read error. V gene TRBV5-4 combines with J gene TRBJ2-4, with 7 bases matching TRBD1. The CDR3 contains 17 residues. Germline-derived CDR1 and CDR2 are SGHNT and YYREEE (reference sequence). The CDR3 sequence: CARSSGTAKEAKNIQYF. CDR3 nucleotides: TGTGCCCGCAGTTCCGGGACAGCCAAGGAAGCCAAAAACATTCAGTACTTC.

This clonotype was seen a handful of times. A much larger clone differs from this one at a single base, so this may be a read error. V gene TRBV6-1 combines with J gene TRBJ2-7; the D gene is possibly TRBD1 (6 bases). The CDR3 covers 13 residues. V was trimmed by 5 bases and J by 1 base, leaving 9 bases between them. In germline, CDR1 is MNHNS, CDR2 SASEGT. The CDR3 DNA follows: TGTGCCAGCAGTCCGGGACAATCCTACGAGCAGTACGTC. It encodes CASSPGQSYEQYV.

The sample holds a few counts of this clonotype. Since a much larger clone is just one base distant, this may be a read error. This rearrangement joins TRBV5-6 to TRBJ1-2; possibly TRBD1 for D (5 bases). The V end was cut by 2 bases, the J end by 1 base, with 15 bases between. The CDR3 is made up of 16 amino acids. Germline CDR1 is SGHDT and CDR2 is YYEEEE. CDR3 DNA sequence: TGTGCCAGCAGCTTACCCGGGACCCTCTATAACTATGGCTACACCTTC. Translating it yields CASSLPGTLYNYGYTF.

Many counts were recorded for this clonotype. V gene TRBV5-1 combines with J gene TRBJ2-5; 7 nucleotides match TRBD1. This CDR3 is built from 15 residues. Trimming took 0 bases from V and 1 from J; bases not matched to a gene: 3. CDR1 is SGHRS and CDR2 is YFSETQ in the germline V gene. CDR3 in amino acids: CASSLGQGIQETQYF. The CDR3 region has the DNA TGCGCCAGCAGCTTGGGACAGGGCATCCAAGAGACCCAGTACTTC. Looking up the rest from reference TRBV5-1 and TRBJ2-5 gives the full variable domain: KAGVTQTPRYLIKTRGQQVTLSCSPISGHRSVSWYQQTPGQGLQFLFEYFSETQRNKGNFPGRFSGRQFSNSRSEMNVSTLELGDSALYLCASSLGQGIQETQYFGPGTRLLVL.

This clonotype appeared a few times. Just one base apart from a much larger clone, this may be a read error. This chain uses TRBV11-1 with TRBJ2-7, with 7 positions matching TRBD2. The CDR3 is 15 residues long. CDR1 and CDR2 (germline): SGHAT, FQDESV (reference sequence). Germline trimming cut 3 bases from V and 3 bases from J; bases unmatched to any gene: 8. The CDR3 sequence: CASSLGSGANYEQYV. The CDR3 DNA follows: TGTGCCAGCAGCTTGGGGAGCGGGGCGAACTACGAGCAGTACGTC.

Many counts were recorded for this clonotype. This chain connects TRBV20-1 to TRBJ1-2, with D hard to call. The CDR3 covers 15 residues. Trimming removed 2 bases from V and 2 bases from J, with 15 bases in between. Germline assignment: CDR1 DFQATT and CDR2 SNEGSKA (reference sequence). CDR3 protein: CSARSDTNVNYGYTF. The CDR3 DNA reads as TGCAGTGCTAGATCTGACACCAATGTCAACTATGGCTACACCTTC.

This clonotype occurred many times. A much bigger clone sits one base away, suggesting this may be a read error. Because it lacks the conserved phenylalanine or tryptophan at the end, this CDR3 is likely a read error. The V gene is TRBV7-6, the J gene TRBJ2-6; D is unclear. The CDR3 sequence is 14 residues long. Germline CDR1 SGHVS, CDR2 FNYEAQ. V was clipped by 5 bases and J by 4 bases, with 9 bases between them. The CDR3 DNA sequence: TGTGCCAGCAGCCCAAATACCGGGGCCAACGTCCTGACTCTC. Protein: CASSPNTGANVLTL.

This chain connects TRBV5-4 to TRBJ2-7; TRBD1 matches at 8 bases. The germline V gene has CDR1 SGHNT and CDR2 YYREEE (reference sequence). The junction had 5 bases not matched to a gene; V was cut back by 0 bases and J by 6 bases. The CDR3 is made up of 14 amino acids. The CDR3 DNA reads TGTGCCAGCAGCTTGGGGGTGACAGGGGCCGAGCAGTACGTC. The encoded protein is CASSLGVTGAEQYV.

This clonotype was detected ten times or more. The genes are TRBV19 and TRBJ1-4; no firm D call. The CDR3 is 14 amino acids. Germline V gives CDR1 LNHDA, CDR2 SQIVND (reference sequence). V was trimmed by 4 bases and J by 4 bases, leaving 10 bases between them. CDR3 coding DNA: TGTGCCAGTAGTAGGGGAGATCTTAATGAAAAACTGTTTTTT. This sequence encodes CASSRGDLNEKLFF.